These 28 T cell receptor beta chains originate from one sample sequenced in a study of cytomegalovirus exposure and HLA in healthy donors. PCR amplification relied on 60 Vbeta primers (plus 13 Jbeta primers). Here immunoSEQ multiplex PCR was the method, and the copy in TCRdb shows in-frame clones only, minus some. This table holds 100,000 to 150,000 clones, 75% to 80% found once. The material sequenced was PBMCs. These receptor sequences come from a man between 35 and 55 years old in good health and CMV-seronegative.

The chain combines TRBV5-1 with TRBJ2-5; D is perhaps TRBD2 (6 bases). Trimming took 1 base from V and 7 from J, leaving 14 bases between them. The length of the CDR3 is 14 residues. Germline V gene sequence: CDR1 SGHRS, CDR2 YFSETQ. CDR3 residues: CASSLSTSARTQYF. The CDR3 nucleotides read TGCGCCAGCAGCTTGTCGACTAGTGCCCGGACCCAGTACTTC.

The chain recombines TRBV28 with TRBJ1-5; 9 bases agree with TRBD1. Trimming took 7 bases from V and 2 from J; bases not matched to a gene: 6. This CDR3 contains 15 residues. The V gene's germline CDR1 is MDHEN and CDR2 SYDVKM. In DNA form, the CDR3 reads TGTGCCAGCAAATCCCGGGACAGGGGCAATCAGCCCCAGCATTTT. Translated: CASKSRDRGNQPQHF.

The chain employs TRBV10-3 and TRBJ1-1, with 7 bases lining up with TRBD1. Germline V gives CDR1 ENHRY, CDR2 SYGVKD. J was trimmed by 9 bases and V by 2 bases; bases with no gene match: 3. The CDR3 has 12 amino acids. In DNA, the CDR3 is TGTGCCATCAGTGAGGGGGACAGAAAAGCTTTCTTT. Encoded protein: CAISEGDRKAFF.

The chain recombines TRBV7-2 with TRBJ2-7, with D uncertain. The length of the CDR3 is 13 residues. CDR1 and CDR2 from the germline V gene are SGHTA and FQGNSA. V lost 3 bases and J lost 2, with 8 bases in between. The CDR3 sequence is CASSLRHTYEQYF. The CDR3 coding sequence is TGTGCCAGCAGCTTGAGACACACCTACGAGCAGTACTTC.

This chain uses TRBV6-1 with TRBJ2-3, with 9 positions matching TRBD2. V lost 8 bases and J lost 7; bases outside the gene matches: 13. CDR3 size: 15 residues. Germline V CDR1 and CDR2: MNHNS, SASEGT. The CDR3 is CASPRDGGGAYTQYF. The CDR3, as DNA: TGTGCCAGCCCCCGGGATGGCGGGGGGGCTTATACGCAGTATTTT.

This clone was counted only a few times. V gene TRBV2 combines with J gene TRBJ2-7, with D possibly TRBD2 on 5 matching bases. The CDR3 has 17 amino acids. The germline gives CDR1 SNHLY, CDR2 FYNNEI. Trimming took off 6 bases at V and 3 bases at J, with 24 bases between the two ends. The DNA for the CDR3 is TGTGCCAGCAGCCCGTACCATGAAGCGGATCACTTCTACGAGCAGTACTTC. This codes for CASSPYHEADHFYEQYF.

There are a few counts of this clone. The rearrangement uses TRBV9 and TRBJ1-1, with 10 bases aligning to TRBD1. The J segment lost 0 bases and the V segment lost 2 bases, leaving 4 bases of the junction unmatched. The CDR3 extends over 16 amino acids. In germline, CDR1 is SGDLS, CDR2 YYNGEE. The CDR3 sequence: CASSVGTGVVNTEAFF. The DNA of the CDR3 is TGTGCCAGCAGCGTTGGGACAGGGGTGGTGAACACTGAAGCTTTCTTT. Based on the CDR3 plus reference TRBV9 and TRBJ1-1, the full variable domain is DSGVTQTPKHLITATGQRVTLRCSPRSGDLSVYWYQQSLDQGLQFLIQYYNGEERAKGNILERFSAQQFPDLHSELNLSSLELGDSALYFCASSVGTGVVNTEAFFGQGTRLTVV.

The chain employs TRBV14 and TRBJ1-1; D unclear. From germline, CDR1 is SGHDN and CDR2 FVKESK. The CDR3 contains 13 residues. V was shortened by 2 bases and J by 2 bases, with 6 bases between the two germline ends. CDR3 sequence: CASSQNTNTEAFF. As DNA, the CDR3 is TGTGCCAGCAGCCAAAATACAAACACTGAAGCTTTCTTT. The full variable domain, its missing parts supplied by reference TRBV14 and TRBJ1-1, is EAGVTQFPSHSVIEKGQTVTLRCDPISGHDNLYWYRRVMGKEIKFLLHFVKESKQDESGMPNNRFLAERTGGTYSTLKVQPAELEDSGVYFCASSQNTNTEAFFGQGTRLTVV.

The chain combines TRBV5-1 with TRBJ2-7, with 7 bases matching TRBD1. V lost 2 bases, J lost 4 bases, and 9 bases stayed unmatched. From germline, CDR1 is SGHRS and CDR2 YFSETQ. The CDR3 is 15 residues long. The CDR3 DNA is TGCGCCAGCAGCTTTCTTGCCGGGACAGTATACGAGCAGTACTTC. Amino acid sequence: CASSFLAGTVYEQYF. The whole variable domain, remainder taken from reference TRBV5-1 and TRBJ2-7, is KAGVTQTPRYLIKTRGQQVTLSCSPISGHRSVSWYQQTPGQGLQFLFEYFSETQRNKGNFPGRFSGRQFSNSRSEMNVSTLELGDSALYLCASSFLAGTVYEQYFGPGTRLTVT.

The chain recombines TRBV7-2 with TRBJ1-5; 9 nucleotides align to TRBD1. The CDR3 covers 19 residues. Germline assignment: CDR1 SGHTA and CDR2 FQGNSA. With 0 bases clipped from V and 5 bases from J, the junction kept 14 bases outside the gene matches. CDR3 bases: TGTGCCAGCAGCTTAGCCTCCGGGACAGGGAGGGTTGGGGATCAGCCCCAGCATTTT. Its translation: CASSLASGTGRVGDQPQHF.

V is TRBV28 and J is TRBJ1-3; TRBD1 matches 10 bases. The CDR3 is 15 residues long. Germline loops: CDR1 MDHEN, CDR2 SYDVKM. Germline trimming cut 4 bases from V and 7 bases from J; bases unmatched to any gene: 7. The CDR3 region is CASSSFGTGVNTIYF. The CDR3 bases are TGTGCCAGCAGTTCCTTCGGGACAGGGGTGAACACCATATATTTT.

Notes on this clone: At one end, the junction sequence differs from germline, possibly due to a read error. V usage is TRBV30 and J usage is TRBJ1-2; the D is unclear. Germline CDR1 GTSNPN, CDR2 SVGIG (reference sequence). The length of the CDR3 is 11 residues. In DNA form, the CDR3 reads TGTGCCTGGAGTGTAGAATTTGCGAGAGATTTC. It codes for CAWSVEFARDF.

CDR3 loop: CASSRGETGDTQYF. Here the CDR3 DNA reads TGTGCCAGCAGCCGCGGGGAGACGGGAGATACGCAGTATTTT. The chain combines TRBV4-2 with TRBJ2-3; TRBD2 might be the D (6 bases). The CDR3 totals 14 residues. Trimming took 4 bases from V and 5 from J, leaving 13 bases between them. The germline V gene has CDR1 LGHNA and CDR2 YNFKEQ.

The rearrangement joins TRBV5-1 to TRBJ1-1; D unresolved. This CDR3 is 14 amino acids long. The germline V and J ends were trimmed by 0 bases and 1 base, with 7 bases remaining between them. CDR1 and CDR2 from the germline V gene are SGHRS and YFSETQ. The CDR3: CASSLDGGNTEAFF. The CDR3 DNA sequence: TGCGCCAGCAGCTTGGATGGCGGGAACACTGAAGCTTTCTTT.

The rearrangement links TRBV9 to TRBJ2-3, with 8 bases fitting TRBD1. The CDR3 length is 15 residues. V lost 4 bases, J lost 6 bases, and 10 bases stayed unmatched. In germline, CDR1 is SGDLS, CDR2 YYNGEE. The CDR3 coding sequence is TGTGCCAGCAGCCTTGAGGGGACAGGAAGGGATACGCAGTATTTT. As protein: CASSLEGTGRDTQYF.

Comment on this clone: A read error may produce the germline difference seen at one junction end. V usage is TRBV10-3 and J usage is TRBJ1-1; D call uncertain. The germline V gene has CDR1 ENHRY and CDR2 SYGVKD. CDR3 length: 13 amino acids. The chain's CDR3 is CAISQKSNNEAFF. The CDR3 DNA reads TGTGCCATCAGTCAGAAATCGAACAATGAAGCTTTCTTT.

The chain is built from TRBV30 and TRBJ1-3; no clear D gene. The CDR3 is 11 residues long. The V end lost 3 bases, the J end lost 4 bases, and 4 bases lay between the germline ends. Germline values: CDR1 GTSNPN, CDR2 SVGIG (reference sequence). CDR3 loop: CAWRQGNTIYF. Here the CDR3 DNA reads TGTGCCTGGAGACAAGGAAACACCATATATTTT.

This chain connects TRBV7-9 to TRBJ1-1; D might be TRBD1 (5 bases). Germline-derived CDR1 and CDR2 are SEHNR and FQNEAQ (reference sequence). The CDR3 is 16 amino acids. V was cut by 1 base and J by 3 bases, with 15 bases left in between. CDR3 residues: CASSLGQVIGDTEAFF. CDR3 coding DNA: TGTGCCAGCAGCTTAGGGCAGGTCATAGGGGACACTGAAGCTTTCTTT.

This clone was found a few times. The sample contains more than one DNA sequence encoding this CDR3. This chain joins TRBV19 and TRBJ1-1; D not resolved. V was cut by 3 bases and J by 6 bases, with 11 bases left in between. The CDR3 has 13 residues. Germline V gives CDR1 LNHDA, CDR2 SQIVND (reference sequence). This CDR3 reads CASSIDRGAEAFF. The CDR3 DNA reads TGTGCCAGTAGTATTGACCGAGGCGCTGAAGCTTTCTTT.

Only one count was recorded for this clone. The chain links TRBV28 to TRBJ1-6; D is undetermined. V was trimmed by 6 bases and J by 3 bases, leaving 3 bases between them. Germline V gene data show CDR1 as MDHEN and CDR2 as SYDVKM. The CDR3 covers 12 residues. The CDR3 region has the DNA TGTGCCAGCAGGTACTATAATTCACCCCTCCACTTT. This encodes CASRYYNSPLHF. Supplemented by reference TRBV28 and TRBJ1-6, the full variable domain reads DVKVTQSSRYLVKRTGEKVFLECVQDMDHENMFWYRQDPGLGLRLIYFSYDVKMKEKGDIPEGYSVSREKKERFSLILESASTNQTSMYLCASRYYNSPLHFGNGTRLTVT.

V gene TRBV7-9 combines with J gene TRBJ1-1; perhaps TRBD1 as D (5 bases). V lost 1 base and J lost 6, with 6 bases in between. Germline values: CDR1 SEHNR, CDR2 FQNEAQ (reference sequence). The CDR3 covers 12 residues. Written as DNA, the CDR3 is TGTGCCAGCAGCTTAGGGGGGGCTGAAGCTTTCTTT. It encodes CASSLGGAEAFF.

The CDR3 sequence: CASSRDRENTGELFF. In DNA form, the CDR3 reads TGTGCCAGTAGCCGGGACAGGGAAAACACCGGGGAGCTGTTTTTT. This chain joins TRBV19 and TRBJ2-2, with 9 positions matching TRBD1. Trimming removed 6 bases from V and 2 bases from J; junction bases left unmatched: 4. Germline-derived CDR1 and CDR2 are LNHDA and SQIVND (reference sequence). The CDR3 extends over 15 amino acids.

The chain joins TRBV5-1 to TRBJ1-6; no clear D gene. Trimming removed 7 bases from V and 5 bases from J, with 13 bases in between. This CDR3 contains 14 residues. The germline CDR1 and CDR2 sequences are SGHRS and YFSETQ. The CDR3 bases are TGCGCCAGCCATAACCAGGATAATAATTCACCCCTCCACTTT. This encodes CASHNQDNNSPLHF.

This sequence joins TRBV11-2 and TRBJ1-1; 7 bases are shared with TRBD1. CDR1 is SGHAT and CDR2 is FQNNGV in the germline V gene. V gave up 3 bases and J gave up 0 bases; unmatched junction bases: 10. This CDR3 region has 17 residues. In nucleotides, the CDR3 is TGTGCCAGCAGCTTTGGCCGACAGGGCGGATTGAACACTGAAGCTTTCTTT. Its translation is CASSFGRQGGLNTEAFF.

This chain joins TRBV11-2 and TRBJ1-6, with D possibly being TRBD1 (6 bases). The V gene's germline CDR1 is SGHAT and CDR2 FQNNGV. V was shortened by 1 base and J by 9 bases, with 13 bases between the two germline ends. The length of the CDR3 is 15 residues. The CDR3 nucleotides are TGTGCCAGCAGCTTAGTCGGCAGGGGCTCTTCACCCCTCCACTTT. It encodes CASSLVGRGSSPLHF.

This clone has a handful of counts. The rearrangement links TRBV4-1 to TRBJ2-3; 8 bases match TRBD2. V shed 2 bases, J shed 8 bases, and the junction held 12 bases outside the gene matches. The CDR3 is 16 amino acids. Germline V CDR1 and CDR2: MGHRA, YSYEKL. This CDR3 reads CASSQTGTRGTGTQYF. The CDR3 region has the DNA TGCGCCAGCAGCCAAACCGGGACTAGGGGTACGGGTACGCAGTATTTT.

This chain uses TRBV4-3 with TRBJ2-7; D call uncertain. The CDR3 length is 14 residues. The V end was cut by 0 bases, the J end by 0 bases, with 6 bases between. Germline CDR1 is LGHNA and CDR2 is YSLEER. The CDR3 DNA sequence: TGCGCCAGCAGCCAAGACCTGGCCTCCTACGAGCAGTACTTC. The encoded protein is CASSQDLASYEQYF.

The chain has TRBV19 and TRBJ1-5; D possibly corresponds to TRBD1 (5 bases). CDR3 size: 18 residues. V gave up 3 bases and J gave up 0 bases, with 18 bases separating them. Germline lookup yields CDR1 LNHDA and CDR2 SQIVND (reference sequence). Here the CDR3 reads CASSIPRSTAYSNQPQHF. CDR3 bases: TGTGCCAGTAGTATCCCGAGGTCGACAGCTTATAGCAATCAGCCCCAGCATTTT.